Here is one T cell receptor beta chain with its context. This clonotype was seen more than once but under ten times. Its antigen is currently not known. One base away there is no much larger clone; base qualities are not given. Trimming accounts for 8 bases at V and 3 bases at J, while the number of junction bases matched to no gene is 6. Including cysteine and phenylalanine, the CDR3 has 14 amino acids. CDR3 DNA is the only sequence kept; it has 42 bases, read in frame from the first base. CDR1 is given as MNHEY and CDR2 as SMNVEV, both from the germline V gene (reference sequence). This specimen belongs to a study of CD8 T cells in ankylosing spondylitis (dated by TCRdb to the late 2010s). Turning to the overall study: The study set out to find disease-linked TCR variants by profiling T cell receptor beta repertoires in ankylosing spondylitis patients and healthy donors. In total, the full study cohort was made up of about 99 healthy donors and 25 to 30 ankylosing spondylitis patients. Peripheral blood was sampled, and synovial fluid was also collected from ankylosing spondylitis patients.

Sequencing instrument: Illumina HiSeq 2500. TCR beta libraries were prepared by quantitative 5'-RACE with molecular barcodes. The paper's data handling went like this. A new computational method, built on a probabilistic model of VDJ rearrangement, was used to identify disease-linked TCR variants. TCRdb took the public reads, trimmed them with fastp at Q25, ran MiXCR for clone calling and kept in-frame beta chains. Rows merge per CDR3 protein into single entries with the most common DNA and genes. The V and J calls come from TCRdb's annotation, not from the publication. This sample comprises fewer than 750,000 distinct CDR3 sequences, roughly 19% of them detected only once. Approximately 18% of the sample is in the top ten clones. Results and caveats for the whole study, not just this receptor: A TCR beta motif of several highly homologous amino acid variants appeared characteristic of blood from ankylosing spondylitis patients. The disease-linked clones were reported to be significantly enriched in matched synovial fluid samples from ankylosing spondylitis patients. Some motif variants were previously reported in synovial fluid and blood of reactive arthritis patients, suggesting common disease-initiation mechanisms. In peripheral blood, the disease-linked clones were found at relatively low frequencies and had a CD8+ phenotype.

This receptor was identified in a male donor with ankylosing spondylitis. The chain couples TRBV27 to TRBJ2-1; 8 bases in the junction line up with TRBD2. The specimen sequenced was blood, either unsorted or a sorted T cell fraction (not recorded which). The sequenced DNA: TGTGCCAGCCGGGGGGGAGGGGACTACAATGAGCAGTTCTTC. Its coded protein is CASRGGGDYNEQFF.